This TCR beta chain stems from a study of human T cells and chemical hapten exposure. Study-wide results and limits: The study found that DPC sensitization did not change TCRs above 1 in 1000 frequency.

The CDR3 totals 15 residues. Germline V gene sequence: CDR1 SGHRS, CDR2 YFSETQ. V lost 0 bases, J lost 2 bases, and 11 bases lay in between. Total RNA was isolated from unfractionated whole blood. This clonotype was recorded at least ten times. The antigen remains unidentified. Library construction involved attaching unique molecular identifiers to individual cDNA molecules, which allowed quantitative, reproducible TCR counting. Authors' methods: From around 20,000 to 690,000 TCRs were found per sample, with a median of around 100,000. TCRdb recomputed calls from the 5' RACE reads with MiXCR, one row per CDR3 protein. Here the V and J calls rest on TCRdb's processing, not on the authors' analysis. The sample holds some 150,000 distinct CDR3 sequences; roughly 4% are singletons and the top ten take roughly 1.4%.

The sequence was obtained from a female donor in good health. The V gene is TRBV5-1, the J gene TRBJ1-1; D might be TRBD1 (6 bases). The CDR3 nucleotides read TGCGCCAGCAGCTTGGGATCGGACAGAAACACTGAAGCTTTCTTT. Its protein product is CASSLGSDRNTEAFF.